These 25 T cell receptor beta chains share one sample of origin, sequenced in a study of cytomegalovirus exposure and HLA in healthy donors. 13 Jbeta primers and 60 Vbeta primers were used for the PCR. Profiled with immunoSEQ multiplex PCR; TCRdb holds only in-frame clones, not every one. The sample has roughly 160,000 clones, 70% to 80% seen once. Sequences were obtained from PBMCs. The receptors stem from a man between 40 and 49 years old in good health and CMV-seronegative.

The chain carries TRBV28 and TRBJ2-2, with 7 positions matching TRBD2. The germline CDR1 and CDR2 sequences are MDHEN and SYDVKM. The CDR3 loop spans 15 amino acids. V lost 6 bases, J lost 3 bases, and 7 bases stayed unmatched. CDR3 sequence: CASSLGGTHTGELFF. CDR3 coding DNA: TGTGCCAGCAGCTTGGGGGGGACCCACACCGGGGAGCTGTTTTTT. Full variable domain (missing parts from reference TRBV28 and TRBJ2-2): DVKVTQSSRYLVKRTGEKVFLECVQDMDHENMFWYRQDPGLGLRLIYFSYDVKMKEKGDIPEGYSVSREKKERFSLILESASTNQTSMYLCASSLGGTHTGELFFGEGSRLTVL.

The chain joins TRBV4-3 to TRBJ1-3, with 7 bases matching TRBD1. Germline V lookup: CDR1 LGHNA, CDR2 YSLEER. Trimming took 4 bases from V and 0 from J; bases not matched to a gene: 6. The length of the CDR3 is 16 residues. CDR3 bases: TGCGCCAGCAGCCTTGGGACAGCCGGCTCTGGAAACACCATATATTTT. Its protein is CASSLGTAGSGNTIYF.

The genes are TRBV28 and TRBJ1-1; TRBD1 matches at 9 bases. The CDR3 sequence is 17 residues long. Germline V gene lookup returns CDR1 MDHEN and CDR2 SYDVKM. With 6 bases clipped from V and 0 bases from J, the junction kept 11 bases outside the gene matches. CDR3 amino acids: CASSLSPWTGVNTEAFF. The CDR3 nucleotides are TGTGCCAGCAGCCTAAGCCCCTGGACAGGGGTGAACACTGAAGCTTTCTTT.

This clone occurred a few times. This sequence joins TRBV5-5 and TRBJ1-4, with D maybe TRBD1 (5 bases). The CDR3 totals 13 residues. Germline CDR1 is SGHKS and CDR2 is YYEKEE (reference sequence). Trimming took 2 bases from V and 6 from J, leaving 8 bases between them. In DNA form, the CDR3 reads TGTGCCAGCAGCTTAGGGGAATATGAAAAACTGTTTTTT. This codes for CASSLGEYEKLFF.

CDR3 region: CASGGQGAGQPQHF. CDR3 nucleotide sequence: TGTGCCAGCGGAGGACAGGGGGCAGGTCAGCCCCAGCATTTT. The chain combines TRBV6-1 with TRBJ1-5; 11 bases fit TRBD1. The CDR3 loop spans 14 amino acids. Per germline, CDR1 MNHNS and CDR2 SASEGT. V was pared by 8 bases and J by 6 bases, with 6 bases of the junction left unmatched.

The chain carries TRBV6-4 and TRBJ2-1, with TRBD1 matching 8 bases. Germline V lookup: CDR1 MRHNA, CDR2 SNTAGT. J lost 5 bases, V lost 6 bases, and 9 bases had no gene match. This CDR3 comprises 15 residues. The CDR3 loop reads CASSPGGGGHNEQFF. For the CDR3, the DNA is TGTGCCAGCAGCCCAGGGGGCGGTGGGCACAATGAGCAGTTCTTC.

Only one count was recorded for this clone. V usage is TRBV7-9 and J usage is TRBJ1-1; 9 positions agree with TRBD1. The CDR3 contains 15 residues. The junction had 8 bases not matched to a gene; V was cut back by 5 bases and J by 4 bases. Germline loops: CDR1 SEHNR, CDR2 FQNEAQ (reference sequence). This chain's CDR3 is CASSLGTGRTTEAFF. DNA for the CDR3: TGTGCCAGCAGCCTCGGGACAGGGCGGACCACTGAAGCTTTCTTT. The full variable domain, with the rest looked up from reference TRBV7-9 and TRBJ1-1, is DTGVSQNPRHKITKRGQNVTFRCDPISEHNRLYWYRQTLGQGPEFLTYFQNEAQLEKSRLLSDRFSAERPKGSFSTLEIQRTEQGDSAMYLCASSLGTGRTTEAFFGQGTRLTVV.

The V and J genes are TRBV6-6 and TRBJ2-2; 7 nucleotides align to TRBD1. This CDR3 is 14 amino acids long. After removal of 4 bases from V and 4 bases from J, the junction contained 3 bases not matched to a gene. The germline V gene encodes CDR1 MNHNY and CDR2 SVGAGI (reference sequence). Written as DNA, the CDR3 is TGTGCCAGCAGTTTCTCAGGGGGCACCGGGGAGCTGTTTTTT. Protein product: CASSFSGGTGELFF.

This clone appeared many times. The genes are TRBV6-5 and TRBJ1-1; D not resolved. Per germline, CDR1 MNHEY and CDR2 SVGAGI. There are 13 residues in the CDR3. V lost 6 bases to trimming and J lost 6 bases, with 14 bases between them. The CDR3 bases are TGTGCCAGCAGCACCCGGGTGAGGGCTGAAGCTTTCTTT. Translation: CASSTRVRAEAFF.

This clone was seen once. The rearrangement links TRBV7-8 to TRBJ1-2; possibly TRBD1 for D (5 bases). Germline V gene data show CDR1 as SGHVS and CDR2 as FQNEAQ. V was shortened by 5 bases and J by 4 bases, with 23 bases between the two germline ends. The CDR3 is 17 residues long. The CDR3 DNA reads as TGTGCCAGCAGCGGTCATGAAGGGGCCTCAACCCTCTATGGCTACACCTTC. This codes for CASSGHEGASTLYGYTF.

The chain carries TRBV7-8 and TRBJ2-5; 9 nucleotides line up with TRBD1. The V and J ends lost 0 bases and 6 bases, in that order; junction bases with no gene match: 5. The CDR3 is 15 residues long. Germline V gene data show CDR1 as SGHVS and CDR2 as FQNEAQ. CDR3 amino acids: CASSLAGQGMKTQYF. For the CDR3, the DNA is TGTGCCAGCAGCTTAGCGGGACAGGGCATGAAGACCCAGTACTTC.

The chain joins TRBV5-4 to TRBJ2-7; TRBD1 matches at 12 bases. Germline V gene data show CDR1 as SGHNT and CDR2 as YYREEE (reference sequence). Trimming removed 4 bases from V and 2 bases from J; junction bases left unmatched: 4. The CDR3 is 15 amino acids. CDR3 sequence reads: CASSRDRGPAYEQYF. CDR3 bases: TGTGCCAGCAGCCGGGACAGGGGGCCAGCCTACGAGCAGTACTTC.

In its sample, this clone was seen once. The chain uses TRBV30 and TRBJ1-6; D gene unclear. This CDR3 comprises 17 residues. From germline, CDR1 is GTSNPN and CDR2 SVGIG (reference sequence). The V end lost 0 bases, the J end lost 6 bases, and 18 bases lay between the germline ends. The chain's CDR3 is CAWSVSRVTSINSPLHF. CDR3 nucleotides: TGTGCCTGGAGTGTGTCGCGAGTGACAAGTATTAATTCACCCCTCCACTTT.

This clone was recorded a few times. This chain links TRBV5-6 with TRBJ2-3, with TRBD2 identical over 8 bases. The V and J ends lost 4 bases and 9 bases, in that order; junction bases with no gene match: 10. The germline gives CDR1 SGHDT, CDR2 YYEEEE. The CDR3 loop spans 14 amino acids. CDR3 protein: CASSLVLAGQTQYF. In DNA, the CDR3 is TGTGCCAGCAGCCTGGTTTTAGCGGGGCAAACGCAGTATTTT.

This clone was detected only once. The genes are TRBV9 and TRBJ1-1; weak D call: TRBD1 (6 bases). The CDR3 has 15 amino acids. V dropped 0 bases and J dropped 1 base, with 10 bases sitting between them. The germline gives CDR1 SGDLS, CDR2 YYNGEE. The CDR3 sequence: CASSVATTGNTEAFF. The CDR3, as DNA: TGTGCCAGCAGCGTAGCAACGACAGGGAACACTGAAGCTTTCTTT.

As DNA, the CDR3 is TGTGCCTGGAGTGTTTTTTCGGGCTACGAGCAGTACTTC. It specifies CAWSVFSGYEQYF. The rearrangement joins TRBV30 to TRBJ2-7; D unresolved. Germline lookup yields CDR1 GTSNPN and CDR2 SVGIG (reference sequence). V dropped 0 bases and J dropped 3 bases, with 9 bases sitting between them. The CDR3 sequence is 13 residues long.

In regard to this clone: Other DNA sequences in this sample translate to the same CDR3. The DNA of the CDR3 is TGTGCCAGCAGTGTTGGGACAAATAACTACGAGCAGTACTTC. Its translation is CASSVGTNNYEQYF. This chain links TRBV2 with TRBJ2-7, with a tentative D call TRBD1 (6 bases). The CDR3 is made up of 14 amino acids. From germline, CDR1 is SNHLY and CDR2 FYNNEI. The ends were cut back, 4 bases at V and 3 bases at J, with 13 bases in the middle. The entire variable domain, with the rest obtained from reference TRBV2 and TRBJ2-7, is as follows: EPEVTQTPSHQVTQMGQEVILRCVPISNHLYFYWYRQILGQKVEFLVSFYNNEISEKSEIFDDQFSVERPDGSNFTLKIRSTKLEDSAMYFCASSVGTNNYEQYFGPGTRLTVT.

In this sample, this clone turned up a few times. This chain links TRBV10-3 with TRBJ2-3, with a possible D match to TRBD2 (6 bases). This CDR3 region has 13 residues. Trimming took 11 bases from V and 0 from J, leaving 12 bases between them. Germline CDR1 and CDR2: ENHRY and SYGVKD. The CDR3 sequence is CASSGTSTDTQYF. In DNA form, the CDR3 reads TGTGCCTCCTCCGGGACTAGCACAGATACGCAGTATTTT.

The CDR3 DNA sequence: TGCGCCAGCAGGCTTAACAGGGATGCCAGGAATTCACCCCTCCACTTT. The encoded protein is CASRLNRDARNSPLHF. The chain carries TRBV5-1 and TRBJ1-6; a possible D gene is TRBD1 (6 bases). The CDR3 totals 16 residues. The V and J ends lost 5 bases and 7 bases respectively, with 19 bases between them. Germline V gives CDR1 SGHRS, CDR2 YFSETQ.

This chain links TRBV28 with TRBJ1-2; 8 bases agree with TRBD1. V lost 3 bases, J lost 7 bases, and 7 bases stayed unmatched. Per germline, CDR1 MDHEN and CDR2 SYDVKM. The CDR3 consists of 14 residues. CDR3 residues: CASSFRGQMGGYTF. The CDR3 DNA reads TGTGCCAGCAGTTTCAGGGGGCAGATGGGTGGCTACACCTTC.

This clone was picked up a small number of times. The chain links TRBV7-9 to TRBJ1-6; the D gene is possibly TRBD1 (6 bases). The CDR3 spans 14 residues. Germline V CDR1 and CDR2: SEHNR, FQNEAQ (reference sequence). V dropped 4 bases and J dropped 7 bases, with 11 bases sitting between them. In DNA, the CDR3 is TGTGCCAGCAGCTCCGGGACACAAAATTCACCCCTCCACTTT. It codes for CASSSGTQNSPLHF.

The V call is TRBV5-1, the J call TRBJ1-2; 8 bases fit TRBD1. The CDR3 consists of 14 residues. Germline V CDR1 and CDR2: SGHRS, YFSETQ. V shed 4 bases, J shed 8 bases, and the junction held 10 bases outside the gene matches. This chain's CDR3 is CASSPGSGQGGYTF. The CDR3 DNA reads TGCGCCAGCAGCCCGGGTAGTGGACAGGGAGGCTACACCTTC.

This sequence joins TRBV7-3 and TRBJ2-5; D possibly corresponds to TRBD2 (5 bases). Between the trimmed V and J ends, which lost 5 bases and 0 bases, there was a span of 13 bases. The CDR3 covers 15 residues. Germline CDR1 reads SGHTA; CDR2 reads FQGTGA. The CDR3 sequence is CASSPSTGNQETQYF. DNA of the CDR3: TGTGCCAGCAGCCCCTCGACGGGGAACCAAGAGACCCAGTACTTC.

The chain links TRBV10-2 to TRBJ2-5; 8 bases fit TRBD2. Germline assignment: CDR1 WSHSY and CDR2 SAAADI. The CDR3 totals 14 residues. The V and J ends lost 6 bases and 1 base, in that order; junction bases with no gene match: 4. In nucleotides, the CDR3 is TGCGCCAGCAGGGGGACTAGTGGCCAAGAGACCCAGTACTTC. Encoded protein: CASRGTSGQETQYF.

This sequence joins TRBV4-2 and TRBJ2-1, with D tentatively TRBD2 (6 bases). Trimming pared 1 base from V and 0 bases from J, leaving 10 bases between. This CDR3 spans 16 amino acids. The germline gives CDR1 LGHNA, CDR2 YNFKEQ. The CDR3 DNA reads TGTGCCAGCAGCCAAGTGGGGGGTGCCTCCTACAATGAGCAGTTCTTC. Translated: CASSQVGGASYNEQFF.